This is a list of T cell receptor beta chains from one sample in a study of blood T cell repertoires in COVID-19. TCRdb's copy holds only in-frame clones and misses some; the assay was immunoSEQ multiplex PCR. The sample yields hundreds of thousands of clones, about 87% seen once. Sample: peripheral blood. These receptors originate from a man between 60 and 75 years old with acute or convalescent COVID-19. Both conserved end residues are part of each CDR3. D genes are given only for firm matches. Part of the rows lack a size; the others show once, few, many or a class for expanded clones.

d_call,clone_size,v_call,j_call,cdr3_nt,cdr3_aa
-,-,TRBV10-1,TRBJ2-7,TGCGCCAGCAGTGAGCGGGGTTCTAGATTCGAGCAGTACTTC,CASSERGSRFEQYF
TRBD1,once,TRBV6-1,TRBJ2-7,TGTGCCAGCAGTGATTTGGGACAGGTGACCTACGAGCAGTACTTC,CASSDLGQVTYEQYF
TRBD2,-,TRBV6-6,TRBJ2-3,TGTGCCAGCAGTCGATGGTCTAGCGGGGGGCCTACAGATACGCAGTATTTT,CASSRWSSGGPTDTQYF
-,-,TRBV6-2/TRBV6-3,TRBJ1-4,TGTGCCAGCAGTTACATACAGGGTCGGGAAAAACTGTTTTTT,CASSYIQGREKLFF
TRBD2,-,TRBV18,TRBJ2-5,TGTGCCAGCCAATTAGCGGGGGCCAACCAAGAGACCCAGTACTTC,CASQLAGANQETQYF
TRBD2,-,TRBV4-1,TRBJ2-3,TGCGCCAGCAGCCTCAGTGAGACTAGCGTTGGGAGAGATACGCAGTATTTT,CASSLSETSVGRDTQYF
-,-,TRBV11-2,TRBJ2-1,TGTGCCAGCAGCTTAGAAAACAGGGGGGGTGAGCAGTTCTTC,CASSLENRGGEQFF
TRBD1,-,TRBV19,TRBJ2-3,TGTGCCACCAGGCAGGGGGAACTTAGCACAGATACGCAGTATTTT,CATRQGELSTDTQYF
-,-,TRBV19,TRBJ1-2,TGTGCCAGTAGCCAGGGCAAGGCAGGGGCCCACTATGGCTACACCTTC,CASSQGKAGAHYGYTF
-,-,TRBV28,TRBJ1-6,TGTGCCAGCAGTTTATCGAGTATGCCCGCTGCCCTCCACTTT,CASSLSSMPAALHF
TRBD1,-,TRBV5-4,TRBJ2-7,TGTGCCAGCAGCAGAGGACAGGAGAGCTACGAGCAGTACTTC,CASSRGQESYEQYF
TRBD1,-,TRBV18,TRBJ1-2,TGTGCCAGCTCACCGGGACAGGGGGCTGGTGGCTACACCTTC,CASSPGQGAGGYTF
TRBD1,-,TRBV9,TRBJ2-1,TGTGCCAGCAGCGAGCAGACAGGGGAGCAGTTCTTC,CASSEQTGEQFF
TRBD1,-,TRBV6-5,TRBJ1-1,TGTGCCAGCAGAGGGACAGCACTGAACACTGAAGCTTTCTTT,CASRGTALNTEAFF
-,-,TRBV6-5,TRBJ2-2,TGTGCCAGCAGGCCCCAAGGAGTTAACACCGGGGAGCTGTTTTTT,CASRPQGVNTGELFF
TRBD1,-,TRBV5-1,TRBJ2-7,TGCGCCAGCAGCGGGGGGACAGGGAGCTCCTACGAGCAGTACTTC,CASSGGTGSSYEQYF
-,once,TRBV5-4,TRBJ1-4,TGTGCCAGCAGCTTGGAGTCGGCACGGGATGAAAAACTGTTTTTT,CASSLESARDEKLFF
-,-,TRBV28,TRBJ1-2,TGTGCCAGCAGTTTAAGCGACAGGCGACTAACGAACTATGGCTACACCTTC,CASSLSDRRLTNYGYTF
-,-,TRBV2,TRBJ1-2,TGTGCCAGCAATCCGGGGGGTGGGTACTATGGCTACACCTTC,CASNPGGGYYGYTF
TRBD1,-,TRBV6-4,TRBJ1-4,TGTGCCAGCAGGTTAACCTCCGGGACAGGGGACGAAAAACTGTTTTTT,CASRLTSGTGDEKLFF
-,-,TRBV6-5,TRBJ1-1,TGTGCCAGCAGCACGGGGTTAGGGACTGAAGCTTTCTTT,CASSTGLGTEAFF
TRBD1,once,TRBV18,TRBJ1-6,TGTGCCAGCTCACCTCAGGGACAGGGTCTTCGTCCTGATTCACCCCTCCACTTT,CASSPQGQGLRPDSPLHF
-,-,TRBV21-1,TRBJ1-4,TGTGCCAGCAGGCCGGGACAGGGAAGGGCTAATGAAAAACTGTTTTTT,CASRPGQGRANEKLFF
-,-,TRBV11-2,TRBJ1-6,TGTGCCAGCAGTCCAGACAGAACGAGCTCCTATAATTCACCCCTCCACTTT,CASSPDRTSSYNSPLHF
TRBD1,-,TRBV28,TRBJ1-5,TGTGCCAGCAGTTTGCCAGGGGGGCATCAGCCCCAGCATTTT,CASSLPGGHQPQHF
TRBD1,-,TRBV19,TRBJ1-5,TGTGCCAGTAGTAGGGGACAGGGGAATCAGCCCCAGCATTTT,CASSRGQGNQPQHF
TRBD1,-,TRBV18,TRBJ1-1,TGTGCCAGCTCACTTGGGACAGGGGGCCTCAACACTGAAGCTTTCTTT,CASSLGTGGLNTEAFF